This is a list of T cell receptor beta chains from one sample in a study of beta chain features in type 1 diabetes. Libraries were prepared by immunoSEQ multiplex PCR; TCRdb keeps only in-frame clonotypes and omits some of them. Seen here are 250,000 to 350,000 clones, approximately 14% observed once, and the top ten hold under 8.5%. Sequences were obtained from central memory CD4+ T cells from blood. The receptors originated from a man under 40 in good health. CDR3s leave out the opening cysteine and the closing phenylalanine or tryptophan.

J gene: TRBJ1-1; V gene: TRBV7-9; CDR3 protein: ASRATRTNTEAF
J gene: TRBJ1-6; V gene: TRBV5-1; CDR3 protein: ASSTDGTGPSPLH
J gene: TRBJ1-4; V gene: TRBV7-2; CDR3 protein: ASSSQTATNEKLF
J gene: TRBJ2-5; V gene: TRBV10-3; CDR3 protein: AISEGGTGSQKTQY
J gene: TRBJ1-1; V gene: TRBV7-2; CDR3 protein: ASSRSTGTEAF
J gene: TRBJ2-2; V gene: TRBV2; CDR3 protein: ASKEQDGSTGELF
J gene: TRBJ1-6; V gene: TRBV27; CDR3 protein: ASSLEAGFNSPLH
J gene: TRBJ1-5; V gene: TRBV7-2; CDR3 protein: ASSPGTGRSNQPQH
J gene: TRBJ1-2; V gene: TRBV2; CDR3 protein: ASSERGWGGYT
J gene: TRBJ2-5; V gene: TRBV2; CDR3 protein: ASRQGLGKETQY
J gene: TRBJ1-2; V gene: TRBV28; CDR3 protein: ASSPKDRNYGYT
J gene: TRBJ2-3; V gene: TRBV5-4; CDR3 protein: ASSLSSGIATQY
J gene: TRBJ2-3; V gene: TRBV7-7; CDR3 protein: ASSRPSTDTQY
J gene: TRBJ1-1; V gene: TRBV7-2; CDR3 protein: ASSLGAGNTEAF
J gene: TRBJ2-2; V gene: TRBV5-6; CDR3 protein: ASSWGAGATGELF
J gene: TRBJ1-3; V gene: TRBV5-4; CDR3 protein: ASSFPSGNTIY
J gene: TRBJ2-7; V gene: TRBV7-2; CDR3 protein: ASSLGRLAYEQY
J gene: TRBJ1-4; V gene: TRBV30; CDR3 protein: AWSVGAGVGEKLF
J gene: TRBJ1-1; V gene: TRBV7-2; CDR3 protein: ASTQGMANTEAF
J gene: TRBJ2-5; V gene: TRBV30; CDR3 protein: AWERKTGTLQETQY
J gene: TRBJ2-1; V gene: TRBV11-3; CDR3 protein: ASSSGSGLIYNEQF
J gene: TRBJ1-5; V gene: TRBV5-1; CDR3 protein: ASSLHVDQPQH
J gene: TRBJ2-1; V gene: TRBV5-4; CDR3 protein: ASSLAQGSYNEQF
J gene: TRBJ1-1; V gene: TRBV7-3; CDR3 protein: ASSPQAGITEAF
J gene: TRBJ1-5; V gene: TRBV18; CDR3 protein: ASSPRQGDQPQH
J gene: TRBJ1-3; V gene: TRBV5-8; CDR3 protein: ASSSGQLSGNTIY
J gene: TRBJ2-3; V gene: TRBV14; CDR3 protein: ASSQAGGADTQY
J gene: TRBJ2-3; V gene: TRBV27; CDR3 protein: ASSFLPLGEPSTDTQY
J gene: TRBJ2-4; V gene: TRBV19; CDR3 protein: ASGSKNIQY
J gene: TRBJ1-2; V gene: TRBV18; CDR3 protein: ASSPKFDYGYT
J gene: TRBJ2-2; V gene: TRBV4-2; CDR3 protein: ASSQGRSGGANTGELF
J gene: TRBJ2-7; V gene: TRBV5-1; CDR3 protein: ASSLRTPEASYEQY
J gene: TRBJ1-4; V gene: TRBV6-5; CDR3 protein: ASTKTATNEKLF
J gene: TRBJ2-2; V gene: TRBV27; CDR3 protein: ASSASGADTGELF
J gene: TRBJ2-2; V gene: TRBV15; CDR3 protein: ATSRDRLAGVSGELF
J gene: TRBJ2-3; V gene: TRBV9; CDR3 protein: ASSVGAGPSGEGPDTQY
J gene: TRBJ1-4; V gene: TRBV7-9; CDR3 protein: ASSLRPEGKLF
J gene: TRBJ2-5; V gene: TRBV11-2; CDR3 protein: ASSLGTGQETQY
J gene: TRBJ2-7; V gene: TRBV7-2; CDR3 protein: ASSLDYGSYEQY
J gene: TRBJ1-1; V gene: TRBV5-1; CDR3 protein: ASSLKGEVFMNTEAF
J gene: TRBJ1-2; V gene: TRBV7-2; CDR3 protein: ASSPLFRTGEGFGYGYT
J gene: TRBJ2-2; V gene: TRBV5-4; CDR3 protein: ASSAGLAGPTGELF
J gene: TRBJ2-7; V gene: TRBV12-2; CDR3 protein: ASRLAGQGVPEQY
J gene: TRBJ2-1; V gene: TRBV5-1; CDR3 protein: ASSLWPASASGGSNEQF
J gene: TRBJ2-3; V gene: TRBV7-9; CDR3 protein: ASSFSSSTDTQY
J gene: TRBJ2-7; V gene: TRBV4-3; CDR3 protein: ASSLASNYEQY
J gene: TRBJ2-2; V gene: TRBV9; CDR3 protein: ASSATGGDHTGELF
J gene: TRBJ1-2; V gene: TRBV28; CDR3 protein: ASSLRLDGYT
J gene: TRBJ2-7; V gene: TRBV5-4; CDR3 protein: ASSRDPAGYEQY
J gene: TRBJ2-1; V gene: TRBV27; CDR3 protein: ASSPSPFHNEQF
J gene: TRBJ1-6; V gene: TRBV9; CDR3 protein: ASSPGQYNSPLH
J gene: TRBJ2-3; V gene: TRBV9; CDR3 protein: ASSVSGQGGRVGTDTQY
J gene: TRBJ1-6; V gene: TRBV7-9; CDR3 protein: ASSLAGTGGSSPLH
J gene: TRBJ2-4; V gene: TRBV6-1; CDR3 protein: ATHGQAIAKNIQY